One sample yielded the 4 T cell receptor beta chains listed below, sequenced in a study of blood T cells in healthy people across ages. A second PCR of about 6 to 11 cycles used a sample-barcoded 5' primer and a J-beta primer mix. One entry per CDR3 protein, called by TCRdb with MiXCR from the 5' RACE reads. The sample records approximately 580,000 distinct CDR3 sequences, around 24% being singletons. This sample was shared with a second study, whose subject was T cells of mothers and their children.

Material: blood. These receptors all come from a boy aged 5-17 years in good health.

This chain uses TRBV6-5 with TRBJ2-1; 8 nucleotides agree with TRBD1. With 6 bases clipped from V and 6 bases from J, the junction kept 10 bases outside the gene matches. The CDR3 contains 15 residues. Per the germline V gene, CDR1 is MNHEY and CDR2 is SVGAGI. CDR3 residues: CASRPDRGRGNEQFF. CDR3 DNA sequence: TGTGCCAGCAGACCCGACAGGGGCCGGGGCAATGAGCAGTTCTTC.

This clonotype was counted only a few times. The junction differs from germline at one of its ends, possibly a read error. The rearrangement uses TRBV27 and TRBJ2-2; D tentatively reads TRBD1 or TRBD2 (5 bases each). The CDR3 totals 15 residues. Germline lookup yields CDR1 MNHEY and CDR2 SMNVEV (reference sequence). The CDR3 loop is CASGLGVSNTGELFF. CDR3 in DNA: TGTGCCAGCGGTTTGGGGGTTTCGAACACCGGGGAGCTGTTTTTT.

The V gene is TRBV7-2, the J gene TRBJ2-1; D may correspond to TRBD1 or TRBD2 (5 bases each). The J call may not be correct, given that the DNA end is closer to TRBJ2-5. The CDR3 contains 14 residues. Germline V CDR1 and CDR2: SGHTA, FQGNSA. The CDR3 region is CASSLAGPRETQYF. CDR3 bases: TGTGCCAGCAGCTTAGCGGGACCCCGGGAGACCCAGTACTTC.

This chain connects TRBV29-1 to TRBJ1-1; tentative D call: TRBD1 (6 bases). CDR1 and CDR2 from the germline V gene are SQVTM and ANQGSEA. The CDR3 consists of 15 residues. Trimming left V 3 bases short and J 3 bases short, with 17 bases between. This chain's CDR3 is CSVEGGAVGYTEAFF. CDR3 nucleotide sequence: TGCAGCGTTGAGGGGGGGGCAGTAGGTTACACTGAAGCTTTCTTT.